These 32 T cell receptor beta chains originate from one sample sequenced in a study of identical twins' blood T cells. TCRdb independently ran MiXCR on the 5' RACE reads; one entry per CDR3 protein. Found here are a few hundred thousand distinct CDR3 sequences, over 25% of them singletons; the top ten hold more than 5.5%. Sequenced input: PBMCs. These receptors were collected from a woman aged 18-49 years in good health.

The chain has TRBV5-1 and TRBJ2-3, with D possibly being TRBD2 (6 bases). The length of the CDR3 is 16 residues. V shed 0 bases and J shed 6 bases, with 17 bases lying between them. Germline V gives CDR1 SGHRS, CDR2 YFSETQ. The CDR3 here is CASSLASSGASDTQYF. For the CDR3, the DNA is TGCGCCAGCAGCTTGGCATCTTCGGGAGCGTCGGATACGCAGTATTTT.

The V and J genes are TRBV19 and TRBJ1-2; a weak D match, TRBD1 (6 bases). This CDR3 has 14 residues. In germline, CDR1 is LNHDA, CDR2 SQIVND (reference sequence). V shed 5 bases and J shed 3 bases, with 13 bases lying between them. The CDR3, as DNA: TGTGCCAGTAGTCTCCGGGGGGCCCACTATGGCTACACCTTC. Translation gives CASSLRGAHYGYTF. The variable domain in full, completed from reference TRBV19 and TRBJ1-2, reads DGGITQSPKYLFRKEGQNVTLSCEQNLNHDAMYWYRQDPGQGLRLIYYSQIVNDFQKGDIAEGYSVSREKKESFPLTVTSAQKNPTAFYLCASSLRGAHYGYTFGSGTRLTVV.

The chain links TRBV21-1 to TRBJ2-1. TRBV21-1 is a known pseudogene. The CDR3 contains 15 residues. The CDR3 loop is CANSKGEGPYNEQFF. The CDR3 region has the DNA TGTGCCAACAGCAAAGGAGAAGGGCCCTACAATGAGCAGTTCTTC.

This clonotype was picked up one time. V gene TRBV5-1 combines with J gene TRBJ1-1, with D unclear. From germline, CDR1 is SGHRS and CDR2 YFSETQ. V was cut by 2 bases and J by 4 bases, with 12 bases left in between. This CDR3 has 14 amino acids. CDR3 protein: CASSFRVQGTEAFF. The CDR3 region has the DNA TGCGCCAGCAGCTTTAGAGTGCAAGGCACTGAAGCTTTCTTT.

This clonotype has at least ten counts. The CDR3 loop is CASSWGGTDTQYF. The CDR3 nucleotides are TGTGCCAGCAGTTGGGGGGGAACAGATACGCAGTATTTT. The chain uses TRBV6-5 and TRBJ2-3; 7 bases are shared with TRBD2. V was pared by 4 bases and J by 3 bases, with 1 base of the junction left unmatched. The CDR3 runs to 13 residues. Per the germline V gene, CDR1 is MNHEY and CDR2 is SVGAGI.

This clonotype was seen a few times. This chain links TRBV2 with TRBJ1-5; unclear D gene. V was shortened by 7 bases and J by 3 bases, with 10 bases between the two germline ends. Per germline, CDR1 SNHLY and CDR2 FYNNEI. The CDR3 runs 13 residues. CDR3 region: CASMRSYNQPQHF. CDR3 nucleotide sequence: TGTGCCAGCATGCGCAGCTACAATCAGCCCCAGCATTTT. Combining the CDR3 with reference TRBV2 and TRBJ1-5 gives the whole variable domain EPEVTQTPSHQVTQMGQEVILRCVPISNHLYFYWYRQILGQKVEFLVSFYNNEISEKSEIFDDQFSVERPDGSNFTLKIRSTKLEDSAMYFCASMRSYNQPQHFGDGTRLSIL.

V usage is TRBV9 and J usage is TRBJ2-1; 9 bases are shared with TRBD1. Trimming cost V 5 bases and J 9 bases; bases outside gene matches: 15. The germline CDR1 and CDR2 sequences are SGDLS and YYNGEE. The CDR3 has 16 residues. CDR3: CASSFSRDRAFVEQFF. The CDR3 DNA sequence: TGTGCCAGCAGTTTCTCACGGGACAGGGCGTTCGTTGAGCAGTTCTTC.

A few counts support this clonotype. This rearrangement joins TRBV12-3 or TRBV12-4 to TRBJ1-1; no reliable D call. The V end lost 8 bases, the J end lost 11 bases, and 12 bases lay between the germline ends. The CDR3 has 10 amino acids. DNA for the CDR3: TGTGCCAGCGGTTCCCAGTATGCTTTCTTT. It translates to CASGSQYAFF.

This clonotype was detected only once. V gene TRBV18 combines with J gene TRBJ1-2; TRBD1 is a possible D gene (5 bases). The CDR3 runs 16 residues. Looked up from germline, CDR1 is KGHSH and CDR2 is LQKENI. The V end was cut by 3 bases, the J end by 8 bases, with 22 bases between. CDR3 in DNA: TGTGCCAGCTCACCCCTCCCGATAGATGGGGCGCGCGGCTACACCTTC. Translation gives CASSPLPIDGARGYTF.

This clonotype has more than one count but fewer than ten. The V and J genes are TRBV27 and TRBJ2-1; 9 bases are shared with TRBD2. The V segment lost 0 bases and the J segment 10 bases; nucleotides outside the gene matches: 7. Germline CDR1 is MNHEY and CDR2 is SMNVEV (reference sequence). The CDR3 has 15 amino acids. The CDR3 nucleotides are TGTGCCAGCAGTTTATCGGGACTAGCTCCGGGCGAGCAGTTCTTC. Protein: CASSLSGLAPGEQFF.

Here the CDR3 reads CASSPPRGVKSFSYNEQFF. CDR3 DNA: TGTGCCAGCAGCCCACCCCGGGGGGTTAAGTCTTTTTCCTACAATGAGCAGTTCTTC. J is TRBJ2-1 and V is TRBV7-9; 7 bases agree with TRBD2. Germline V gives CDR1 SEHNR, CDR2 FQNEAQ (reference sequence). J gave up 1 base and V 5 bases, and 17 bases lay outside the gene matches. The CDR3 has 19 amino acids. Supplemented by reference TRBV7-9 and TRBJ2-1, the full variable domain reads DTGVSQNPRHKITKRGQNVTFRCDPISEHNRLYWYRQTLGQGPEFLTYFQNEAQLEKSRLLSDRFSAERPKGSFSTLEIQRTEQGDSAMYLCASSPPRGVKSFSYNEQFFGPGTRLTVL.

The chain links TRBV12-3 or TRBV12-4 to TRBJ2-7, with D possibly being TRBD1 (6 bases). V lost 7 bases, J lost 2 bases, and 15 bases lay in between. The CDR3 length is 14 residues. CDR3 coding DNA: TGTGCCAGCACTTCTTGGGACACCACCTACGAGCAGTACTTC. Translated, it gives CASTSWDTTYEQYF.

This rearrangement joins TRBV7-2 to TRBJ2-1; D is uncertain. The CDR3 totals 14 residues. The V end lost 7 bases, the J end lost 0 bases, and 10 bases lay between the germline ends. The germline gives CDR1 SGHTA, CDR2 FQGNSA. CDR3 in amino acids: CASKSRRSYNEQFF. CDR3 nucleotide sequence: TGTGCCAGCAAGTCAAGACGCTCCTACAATGAGCAGTTCTTC.

This clonotype appeared a few times. The CDR3 reads CASSFRDRGSGELFF. Here the CDR3 DNA reads TGCGCCAGCAGCTTCCGGGACAGGGGATCCGGGGAGCTGTTTTTT. The chain joins TRBV5-1 to TRBJ2-2, with 10 bases that match TRBD1. The CDR3 sequence is 15 residues long. CDR1 is SGHRS and CDR2 is YFSETQ in the germline V gene. Trimming at V came to 2 bases and at J to 6 bases, leaving 4 bases not matched to a gene.

The chain is built from TRBV5-1 and TRBJ1-1, with 7 bases that match TRBD1. The V segment lost 0 bases and the J segment 6 bases; nucleotides outside the gene matches: 5. The germline V gene encodes CDR1 SGHRS and CDR2 YFSETQ. This CDR3 has 14 amino acids. This chain's CDR3 is CASSLEGASAEAFF. The DNA of the CDR3 is TGCGCCAGCAGCTTGGAGGGGGCCAGCGCTGAAGCTTTCTTT.

This chain links TRBV20-1 with TRBJ2-1, with D hard to call. Germline-derived CDR1 and CDR2 are DFQATT and SNEGSKA (reference sequence). The CDR3 consists of 15 residues. The ends were cut back, 0 bases at V and 10 bases at J, with 19 bases in the middle. Written as DNA, the CDR3 is TGCAGTGCTAGAGATTATAGAAGGGCCATAAACGAGCAGTTCTTC. Amino acid sequence: CSARDYRRAINEQFF.

This chain links TRBV20-1 with TRBJ2-7; maybe TRBD1 (5 bases). CDR3 size: 12 residues. Germline CDR1 reads DFQATT; CDR2 reads SNEGSKA (reference sequence). The ends were cut back, 4 bases at V and 4 bases at J, with 11 bases in the middle. CDR3 bases: TGCAGTGCTATCCTAACAGGATACGAGCAGTACTTC. This codes for CSAILTGYEQYF.

This clonotype was counted a few times. The V and J genes are TRBV10-3 and TRBJ2-3; 9 bases match TRBD2. J lost 2 bases, V lost 8 bases, and 2 bases had no gene match. Per the germline V gene, CDR1 is ENHRY and CDR2 is SYGVKD. The CDR3 loop spans 13 amino acids. CDR3 amino acids: CAILAGATDTQYF. The CDR3 DNA reads as TGTGCCATCTTAGCGGGGGCCACAGATACGCAGTATTTT.

V gene TRBV27 combines with J gene TRBJ1-1, with 8 bases lining up with TRBD1. V lost 9 bases and J lost 5; bases outside the gene matches: 8. The germline CDR1 and CDR2 sequences are MNHEY and SMNVEV (reference sequence). CDR3 size: 13 residues. CDR3 coding DNA: TGTGCCAGTAAAACAGGGGGGGTAACTGAAGCTTTCTTT. Translated: CASKTGGVTEAFF.

This clonotype was picked up a small number of times. This chain connects TRBV11-2 to TRBJ2-5, with TRBD1 matching 7 bases. The junction had 8 bases not matched to a gene; V was cut back by 5 bases and J by 2 bases. The CDR3 contains 15 residues. Germline CDR1 SGHAT, CDR2 FQNNGV. The CDR3 nucleotides are TGTGCCAGCAGCCTAATGGGACAGTTTCAAGAGACCCAGTACTTC. Protein: CASSLMGQFQETQYF.

This chain links TRBV6-2 or TRBV6-3 with TRBJ1-4; D perhaps matches TRBD1 (6 bases). Germline V lookup: CDR1 MNHEY, CDR2 SVGEGT. CDR3 length: 13 amino acids. With 5 bases removed from V and 6 bases from J, the gap between germline ends came to 10 bases. The CDR3 protein is CASSPSGDEKLFF. The CDR3 DNA is TGTGCCAGCAGTCCGTCAGGGGATGAAAAACTGTTTTTT.

The genes are TRBV20-1 and TRBJ2-7, with D perhaps TRBD1 (6 bases). The CDR3 runs 13 residues. CDR1 and CDR2 from the germline V gene are DFQATT and SNEGSKA (reference sequence). V dropped 3 bases and J dropped 5 bases, with 14 bases sitting between them. CDR3 region: CSARQGGYDEQYF. The DNA for the CDR3 is TGCAGTGCTAGGCAAGGGGGATACGACGAGCAGTACTTC.

This clonotype was seen at least ten times. The chain employs TRBV6-5 and TRBJ1-1; the D is unclear. Germline loops: CDR1 MNHEY, CDR2 SVGAGI. The CDR3 has 14 amino acids. V lost 0 bases, J lost 11 bases, and 16 bases lay in between. In nucleotides, the CDR3 is TGTGCCAGCAGTTACTCGACGGTTAAGGGAGTGGCTTTCTTT. It is translated as CASSYSTVKGVAFF.

A word on this clonotype: A much larger clone is a single base away; this may be a read error. V usage is TRBV6-6 and J usage is TRBJ2-2; D perhaps matches TRBD2 (5 bases). CDR1 is MNHNY and CDR2 is SVGAGI in the germline V gene (reference sequence). The CDR3 sequence is 12 residues long. DNA of the CDR3: TGTGCCTGCCAAACTGATTACGGGGAGCCGTTTTTT. This codes for CACQTDYGEPFF.

The sample holds a few counts of this clonotype. The CDR3 region is CASSTGRTDTQYF. CDR3 bases: TGTGCCAGCAGCACGGGCCGCACAGATACGCAGTATTTT. The V gene is TRBV7-2, the J gene TRBJ2-3, with D unresolved. The germline gives CDR1 SGHTA, CDR2 FQGNSA. This CDR3 has 13 amino acids. Trimming pared 5 bases from V and 1 base from J, leaving 7 bases between.

The chain uses TRBV20-1 and TRBJ2-3; 10 bases agree with TRBD1. J gave up 5 bases and V 5 bases, and 4 bases lay outside the gene matches. Germline CDR1 is DFQATT and CDR2 is SNEGSKA (reference sequence). The CDR3 consists of 13 residues. The CDR3 region is CSARDRGVDTQYF. Here the CDR3 DNA reads TGCAGTGCTCGGGACAGGGGAGTAGATACGCAGTATTTT.

As DNA, the CDR3 is TGCGCCAGCAGCTTCGACCCGGATCAGCCCCAGCATTTT. Amino acids: CASSFDPDQPQHF. This chain uses TRBV5-1 with TRBJ1-5; no definite D call. The CDR3 sequence is 13 residues long. The germline V gene has CDR1 SGHRS and CDR2 YFSETQ. With 2 bases removed from V and 5 bases from J, the gap between germline ends came to 8 bases.

The chain combines TRBV12-3 or TRBV12-4 with TRBJ1-1; TRBD1 aligns across 8 bases. Trimming removed 5 bases from V and 10 bases from J; junction bases left unmatched: 9. The CDR3 covers 13 residues. This CDR3 reads CASSMPTGDVAFF. DNA of the CDR3: TGTGCCAGCAGTATGCCGACAGGGGATGTAGCTTTCTTT.

This clonotype was seen only a few times. The CDR3 reads CASSKTVSYEQYF. The DNA of the CDR3 is TGCGCCAGCAGTAAGACAGTTTCCTACGAGCAGTACTTC. The chain combines TRBV4-3 with TRBJ2-7, with D perhaps matching TRBD1 (5 bases). Germline CDR1 and CDR2: LGHNA and YSLEER. The V and J ends lost 6 bases and 1 base respectively, with 10 bases between them. The CDR3 has 13 residues.

The rearrangement uses TRBV11-2 and TRBJ1-2; tentative D call: TRBD1 (5 bases). Germline lookup yields CDR1 SGHAT and CDR2 FQNNGV. This CDR3 is built from 13 residues. V was pared by 4 bases and J by 7 bases, with 13 bases between. CDR3 sequence: CASSYGTAGGYTF. The CDR3 DNA is TGTGCCAGCAGCTACGGGACCGCGGGTGGCTACACCTTC.

Of note for this clonotype: One end of the junction fails to match germline, which may point to a read error. The J gene is TRBJ2-2, the V gene TRBV4-2; TRBD2 might be the D (6 bases). CDR3 length: 17 residues. Germline loops: CDR1 LGHNA, CDR2 YNFKEQ. Here the CDR3 reads CASSQDRGVGNTGGLFF. The CDR3 DNA sequence: TGTGCCAGCAGCCAAGATCGAGGCGTAGGGAACACCGGGGGGCTGTTTTTT.

To note about this clonotype: It is likely a read error, because the conserved phenylalanine at the end of the CDR3 is missing. This chain connects TRBV10-3 to TRBJ1-1, with a weak D call TRBD1 (5 bases). The CDR3 loop spans 13 amino acids. Germline loops: CDR1 ENHRY, CDR2 SYGVKD. Trimming left V 6 bases short and J 1 base short, with 9 bases between. CDR3 DNA: TGTGCCATCAGCGGGACGGAGAACACTGAAGCTTTCTAT. It codes for CAISGTENTEAFY.